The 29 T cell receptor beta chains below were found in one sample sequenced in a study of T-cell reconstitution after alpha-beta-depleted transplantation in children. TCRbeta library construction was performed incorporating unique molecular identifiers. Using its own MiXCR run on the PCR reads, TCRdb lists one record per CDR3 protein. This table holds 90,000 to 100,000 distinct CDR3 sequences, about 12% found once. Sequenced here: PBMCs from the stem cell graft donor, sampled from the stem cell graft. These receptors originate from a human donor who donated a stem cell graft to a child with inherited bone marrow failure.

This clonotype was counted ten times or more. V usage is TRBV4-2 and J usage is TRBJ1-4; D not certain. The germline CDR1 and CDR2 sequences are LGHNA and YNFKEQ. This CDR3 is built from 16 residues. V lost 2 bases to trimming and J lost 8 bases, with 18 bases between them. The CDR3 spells CASSQPTRDLGEKLFF. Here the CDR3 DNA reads TGTGCCAGCAGCCAACCTACCCGGGATTTGGGAGAAAAACTGTTTTTT.

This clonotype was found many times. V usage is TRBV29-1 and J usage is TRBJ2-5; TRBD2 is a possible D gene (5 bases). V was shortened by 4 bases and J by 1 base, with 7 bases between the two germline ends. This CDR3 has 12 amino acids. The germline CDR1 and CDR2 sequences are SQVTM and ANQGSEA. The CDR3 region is CSVGSGQETQYF. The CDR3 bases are TGCAGCGTTGGGAGCGGCCAAGAGACCCAGTACTTC.

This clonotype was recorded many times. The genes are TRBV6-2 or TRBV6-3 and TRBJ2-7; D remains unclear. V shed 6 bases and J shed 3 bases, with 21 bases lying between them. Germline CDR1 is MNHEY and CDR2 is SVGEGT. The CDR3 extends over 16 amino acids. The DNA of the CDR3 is TGTGCCAGCAGCGAACCCAGGATCGCTACCCGCTACGAGCAGTACTTC. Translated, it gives CASSEPRIATRYEQYF.

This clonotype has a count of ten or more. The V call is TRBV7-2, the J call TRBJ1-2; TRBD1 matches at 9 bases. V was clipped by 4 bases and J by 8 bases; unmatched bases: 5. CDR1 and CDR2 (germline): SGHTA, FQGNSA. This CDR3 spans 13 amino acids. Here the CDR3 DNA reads TGTGCCAGCAGCTACGGACAGGGGTACGGCTACACCTTC. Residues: CASSYGQGYGYTF.

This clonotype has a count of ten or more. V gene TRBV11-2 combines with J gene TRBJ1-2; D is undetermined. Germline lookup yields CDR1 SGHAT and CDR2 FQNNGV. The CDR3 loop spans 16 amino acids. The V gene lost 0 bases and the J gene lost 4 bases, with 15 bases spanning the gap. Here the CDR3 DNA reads TGTGCCAGCAGCTTAGATGCCGGCACCGGGCCCTATGGCTACACCTTC. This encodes CASSLDAGTGPYGYTF.

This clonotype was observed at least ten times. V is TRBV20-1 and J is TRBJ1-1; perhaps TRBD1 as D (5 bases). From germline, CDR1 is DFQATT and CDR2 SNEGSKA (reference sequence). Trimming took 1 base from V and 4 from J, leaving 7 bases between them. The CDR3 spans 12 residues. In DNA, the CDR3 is TGCAGTGCTAGAGGAGGGGCCACTGAAGCTTTCTTT. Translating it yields CSARGGATEAFF.

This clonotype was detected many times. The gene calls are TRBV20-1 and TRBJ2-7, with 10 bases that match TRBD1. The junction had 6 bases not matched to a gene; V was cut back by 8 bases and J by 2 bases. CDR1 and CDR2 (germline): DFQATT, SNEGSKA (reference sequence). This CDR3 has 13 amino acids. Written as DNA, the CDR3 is TGCAGTTCTACCGGGACAGGGGCCTACGAGCAGTACTTC. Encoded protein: CSSTGTGAYEQYF.

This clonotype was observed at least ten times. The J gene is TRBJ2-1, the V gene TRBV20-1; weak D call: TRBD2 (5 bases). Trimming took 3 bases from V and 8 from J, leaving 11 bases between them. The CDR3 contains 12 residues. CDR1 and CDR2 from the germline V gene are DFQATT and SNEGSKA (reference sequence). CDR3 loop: CSASPTGDEQFF. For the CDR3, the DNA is TGCAGTGCTAGTCCCACCGGGGATGAGCAGTTCTTC.

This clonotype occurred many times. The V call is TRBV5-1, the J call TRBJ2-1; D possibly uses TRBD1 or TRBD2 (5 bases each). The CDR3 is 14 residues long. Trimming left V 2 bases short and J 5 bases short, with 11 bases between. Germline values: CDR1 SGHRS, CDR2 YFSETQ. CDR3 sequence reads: CASSLDWDHNEQFF. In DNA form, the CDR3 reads TGCGCCAGCAGCTTAGACTGGGACCACAATGAGCAGTTCTTC.

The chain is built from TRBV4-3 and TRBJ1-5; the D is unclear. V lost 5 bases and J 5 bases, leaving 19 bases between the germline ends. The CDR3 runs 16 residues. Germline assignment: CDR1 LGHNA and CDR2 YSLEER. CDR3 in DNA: TGCGCCAGCAGCGCCCACAGCGAAAGCCCCCATCAGCCCCAGCATTTT. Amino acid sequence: CASSAHSESPHQPQHF.

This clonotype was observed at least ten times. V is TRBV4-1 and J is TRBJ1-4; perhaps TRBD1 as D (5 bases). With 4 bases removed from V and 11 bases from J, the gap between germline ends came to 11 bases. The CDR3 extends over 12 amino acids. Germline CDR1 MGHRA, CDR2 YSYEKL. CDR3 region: CASSLTGGKLFF. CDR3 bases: TGCGCCAGCAGCCTTACAGGTGGGAAACTGTTTTTT.

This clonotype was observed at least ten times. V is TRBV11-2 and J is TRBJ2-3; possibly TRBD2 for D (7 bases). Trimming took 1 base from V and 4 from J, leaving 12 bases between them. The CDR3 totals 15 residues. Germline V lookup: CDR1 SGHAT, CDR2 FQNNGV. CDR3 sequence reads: CASSLVWGGPDTQYF. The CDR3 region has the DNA TGTGCCAGCAGCTTAGTTTGGGGGGGCCCAGATACGCAGTATTTT. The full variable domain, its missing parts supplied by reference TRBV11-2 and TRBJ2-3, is EAGVAQSPRYKIIEKRQSVAFWCNPISGHATLYWYQQILGQGPKLLIQFQNNGVVDDSQLPKDRFSAERLKGVDSTLKIQPAKLEDSAVYLCASSLVWGGPDTQYFGPGTRLTVL.

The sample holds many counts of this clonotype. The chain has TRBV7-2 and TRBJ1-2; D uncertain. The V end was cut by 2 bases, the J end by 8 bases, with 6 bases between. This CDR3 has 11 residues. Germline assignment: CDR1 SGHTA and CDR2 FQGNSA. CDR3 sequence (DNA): TGTGCCAGCAGCTTACTGGACGGCTACACCTTC. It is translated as CASSLLDGYTF.

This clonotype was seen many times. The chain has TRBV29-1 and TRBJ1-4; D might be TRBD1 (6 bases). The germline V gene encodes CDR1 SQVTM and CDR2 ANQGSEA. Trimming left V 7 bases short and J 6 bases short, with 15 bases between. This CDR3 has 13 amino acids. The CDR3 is CSAEGGGYEKLFF. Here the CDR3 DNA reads TGCAGCGCCGAGGGGGGAGGATATGAAAAACTGTTTTTT. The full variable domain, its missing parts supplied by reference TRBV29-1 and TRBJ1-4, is SAVISQKPSRDICQRGTSLTIQCQVDSQVTMMFWYRQQPGQSLTLIATANQGSEATYESGFVIDKFPISRPNLTFSTLTVSNMSPEDSSIYLCSAEGGGYEKLFFGSGTQLSVL.

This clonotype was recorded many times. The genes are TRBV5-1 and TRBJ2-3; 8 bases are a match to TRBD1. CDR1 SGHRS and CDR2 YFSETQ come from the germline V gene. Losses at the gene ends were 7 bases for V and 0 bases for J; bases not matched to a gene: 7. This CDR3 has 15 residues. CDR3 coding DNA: TGCGCCAGCTCCCTGGGGGACAGGAGCACAGATACGCAGTATTTT. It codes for CASSLGDRSTDTQYF.

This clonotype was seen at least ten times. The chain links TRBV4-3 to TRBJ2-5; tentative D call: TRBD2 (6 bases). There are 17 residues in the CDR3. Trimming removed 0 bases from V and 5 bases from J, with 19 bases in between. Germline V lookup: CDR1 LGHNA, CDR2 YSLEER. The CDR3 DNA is TGCGCCAGCAGCCAAGATGGGCTAGGAGGGCCGTTGGAGACCCAGTACTTC. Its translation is CASSQDGLGGPLETQYF.

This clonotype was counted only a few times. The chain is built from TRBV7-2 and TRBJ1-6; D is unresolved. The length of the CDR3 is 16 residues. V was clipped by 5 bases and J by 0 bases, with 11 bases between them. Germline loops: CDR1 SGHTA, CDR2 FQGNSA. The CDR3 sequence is CASSPGRSSYNSPLHF. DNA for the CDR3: TGTGCCAGCAGCCCCGGGAGGAGCTCCTATAATTCACCCCTCCACTTT.

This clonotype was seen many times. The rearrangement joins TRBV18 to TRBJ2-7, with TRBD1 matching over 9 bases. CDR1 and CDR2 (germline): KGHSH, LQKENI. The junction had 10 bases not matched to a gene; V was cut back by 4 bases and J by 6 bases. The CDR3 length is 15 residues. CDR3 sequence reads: CASSRPGQGLGEQYF. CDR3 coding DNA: TGTGCCAGCTCACGACCGGGACAGGGTTTAGGCGAGCAGTACTTC.

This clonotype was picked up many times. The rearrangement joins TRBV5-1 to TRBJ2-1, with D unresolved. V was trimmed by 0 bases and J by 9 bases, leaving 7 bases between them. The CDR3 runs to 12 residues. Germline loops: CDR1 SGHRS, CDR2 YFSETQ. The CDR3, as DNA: TGCGCCAGCAGCTTGGAAAAGAGTGAGCAGTTCTTC. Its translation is CASSLEKSEQFF.

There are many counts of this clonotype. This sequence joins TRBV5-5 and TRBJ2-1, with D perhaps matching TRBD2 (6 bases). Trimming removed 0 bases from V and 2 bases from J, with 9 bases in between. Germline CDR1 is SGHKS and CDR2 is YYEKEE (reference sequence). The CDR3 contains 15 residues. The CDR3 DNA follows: TGTGCCAGCAGCTTGGGACTAGTAACCTACAATGAGCAGTTCTTC. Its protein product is CASSLGLVTYNEQFF.

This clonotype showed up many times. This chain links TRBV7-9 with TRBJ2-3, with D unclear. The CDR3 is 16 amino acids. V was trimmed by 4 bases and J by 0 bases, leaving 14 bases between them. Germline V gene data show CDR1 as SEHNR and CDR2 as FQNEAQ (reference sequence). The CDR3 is CASSYKVATSTDTQYF. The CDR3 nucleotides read TGTGCCAGCAGCTATAAAGTCGCTACTAGCACAGATACGCAGTATTTT.

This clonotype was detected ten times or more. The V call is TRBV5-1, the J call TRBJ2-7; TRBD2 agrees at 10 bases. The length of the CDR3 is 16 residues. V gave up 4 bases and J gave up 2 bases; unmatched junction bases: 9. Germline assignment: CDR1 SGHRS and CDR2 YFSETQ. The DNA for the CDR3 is TGCGCCAGCAGCCTTGGACTAGCGGAGACCACCTACGAGCAGTACTTC. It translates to CASSLGLAETTYEQYF.

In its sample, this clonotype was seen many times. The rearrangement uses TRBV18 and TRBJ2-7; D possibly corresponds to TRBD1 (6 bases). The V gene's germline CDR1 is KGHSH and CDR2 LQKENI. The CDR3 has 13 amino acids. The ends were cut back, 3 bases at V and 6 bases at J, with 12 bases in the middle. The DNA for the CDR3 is TGTGCCAGCTCACCCACCCCCAGGGGCGAGCAGTACTTC. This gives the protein CASSPTPRGEQYF.

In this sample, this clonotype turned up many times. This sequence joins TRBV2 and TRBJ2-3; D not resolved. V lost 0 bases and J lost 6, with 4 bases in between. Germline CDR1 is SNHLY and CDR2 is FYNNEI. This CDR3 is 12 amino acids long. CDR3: CASSEARDTQYF. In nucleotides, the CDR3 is TGTGCCAGCAGTGAAGCGCGGGATACGCAGTATTTT.

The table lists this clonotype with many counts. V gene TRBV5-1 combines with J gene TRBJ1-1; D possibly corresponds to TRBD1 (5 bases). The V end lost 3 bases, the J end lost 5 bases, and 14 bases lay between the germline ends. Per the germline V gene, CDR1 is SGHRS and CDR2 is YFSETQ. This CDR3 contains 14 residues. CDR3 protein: CASSSSGTDTEAFF. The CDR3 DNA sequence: TGCGCCAGCAGCTCCTCGGGGACGGATACTGAAGCTTTCTTT.

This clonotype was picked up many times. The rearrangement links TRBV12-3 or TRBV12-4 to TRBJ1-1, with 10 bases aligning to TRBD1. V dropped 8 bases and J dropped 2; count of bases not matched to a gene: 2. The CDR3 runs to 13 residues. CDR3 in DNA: TGTGCCAGCGGGGACAGGGGTAACACTGAAGCTTTCTTT. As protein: CASGDRGNTEAFF.

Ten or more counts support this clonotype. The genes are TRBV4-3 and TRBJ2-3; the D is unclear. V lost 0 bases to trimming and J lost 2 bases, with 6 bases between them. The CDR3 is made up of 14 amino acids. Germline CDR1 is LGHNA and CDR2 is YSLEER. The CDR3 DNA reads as TGCGCCAGCAGCCAAGACTTTTTCACAGATACGCAGTATTTT. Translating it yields CASSQDFFTDTQYF.

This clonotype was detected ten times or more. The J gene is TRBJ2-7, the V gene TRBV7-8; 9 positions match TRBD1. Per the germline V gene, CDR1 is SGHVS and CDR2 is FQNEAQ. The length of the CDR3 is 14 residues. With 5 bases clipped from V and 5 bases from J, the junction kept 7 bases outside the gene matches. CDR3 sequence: CASSNRDRVHEQYF. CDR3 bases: TGTGCCAGCAGCAACCGGGACAGGGTACACGAGCAGTACTTC.

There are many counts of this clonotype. The CDR3 loop is CSARGTATNEKLFF. CDR3 coding DNA: TGCAGTGCGCGGGGGACAGCAACTAATGAAAAACTGTTTTTT. The chain is built from TRBV20-1 and TRBJ1-4, with 7 bases fitting TRBD1. The germline CDR1 and CDR2 sequences are DFQATT and SNEGSKA (reference sequence). V was pared by 6 bases and J by 0 bases, with 4 bases of the junction left unmatched. This CDR3 has 14 amino acids.